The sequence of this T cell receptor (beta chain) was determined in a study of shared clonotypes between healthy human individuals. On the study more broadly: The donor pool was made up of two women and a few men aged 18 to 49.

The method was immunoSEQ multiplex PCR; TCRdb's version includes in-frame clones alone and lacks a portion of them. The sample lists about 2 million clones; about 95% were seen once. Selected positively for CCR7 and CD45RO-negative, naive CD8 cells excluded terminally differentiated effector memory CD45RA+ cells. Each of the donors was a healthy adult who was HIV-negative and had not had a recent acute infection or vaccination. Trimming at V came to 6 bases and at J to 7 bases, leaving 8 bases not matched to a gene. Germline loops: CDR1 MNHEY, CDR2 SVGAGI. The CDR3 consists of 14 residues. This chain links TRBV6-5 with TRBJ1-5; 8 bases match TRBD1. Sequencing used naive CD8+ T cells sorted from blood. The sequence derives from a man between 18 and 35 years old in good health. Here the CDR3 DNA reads TGTGCCAGCAGAAGTGGACAGGGTTGGCAGCCCCAGCATTTT. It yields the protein CASRSGQGWQPQHF.